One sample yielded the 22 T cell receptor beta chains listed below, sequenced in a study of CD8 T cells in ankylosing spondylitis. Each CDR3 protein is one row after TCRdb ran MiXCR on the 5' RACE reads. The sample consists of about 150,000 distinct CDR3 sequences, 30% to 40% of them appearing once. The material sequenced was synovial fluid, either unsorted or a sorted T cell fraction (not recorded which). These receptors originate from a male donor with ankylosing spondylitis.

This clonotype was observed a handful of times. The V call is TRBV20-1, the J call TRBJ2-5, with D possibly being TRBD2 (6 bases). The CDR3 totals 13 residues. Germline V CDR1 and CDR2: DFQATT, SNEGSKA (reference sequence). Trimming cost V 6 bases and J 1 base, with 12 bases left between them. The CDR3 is CSAAGTLQETQYF. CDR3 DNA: TGCAGTGCAGCCGGGACTCTCCAAGAGACCCAGTACTTC.

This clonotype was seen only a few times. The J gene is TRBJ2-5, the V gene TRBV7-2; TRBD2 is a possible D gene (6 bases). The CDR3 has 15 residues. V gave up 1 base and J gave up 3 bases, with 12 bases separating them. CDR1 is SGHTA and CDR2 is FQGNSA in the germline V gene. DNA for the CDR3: TGTGCCAGCAGCTTAGGGGGGGTAGGGAAAGAGACCCAGTACTTC. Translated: CASSLGGVGKETQYF.

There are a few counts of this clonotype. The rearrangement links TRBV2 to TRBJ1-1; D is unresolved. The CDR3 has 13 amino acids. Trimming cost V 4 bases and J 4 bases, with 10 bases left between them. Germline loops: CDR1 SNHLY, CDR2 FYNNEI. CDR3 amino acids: CASSAPLATEAFF. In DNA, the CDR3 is TGTGCCAGCAGTGCCCCTCTGGCCACTGAAGCTTTCTTT.

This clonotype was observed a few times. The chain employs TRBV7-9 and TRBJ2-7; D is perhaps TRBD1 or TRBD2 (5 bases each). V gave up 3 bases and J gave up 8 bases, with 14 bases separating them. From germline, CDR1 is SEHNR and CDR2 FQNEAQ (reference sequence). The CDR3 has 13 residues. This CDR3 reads CASSLGTGVKQYF. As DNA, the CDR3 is TGTGCCAGCAGCTTGGGGACGGGTGTAAAGCAGTACTTC.

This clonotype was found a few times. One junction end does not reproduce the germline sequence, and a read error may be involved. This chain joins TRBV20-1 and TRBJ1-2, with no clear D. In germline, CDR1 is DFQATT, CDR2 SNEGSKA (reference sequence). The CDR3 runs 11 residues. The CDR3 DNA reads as TGTGTTGTCAGGCCGAGTCATGGCTACACCTTC. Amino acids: CVVRPSHGYTF.

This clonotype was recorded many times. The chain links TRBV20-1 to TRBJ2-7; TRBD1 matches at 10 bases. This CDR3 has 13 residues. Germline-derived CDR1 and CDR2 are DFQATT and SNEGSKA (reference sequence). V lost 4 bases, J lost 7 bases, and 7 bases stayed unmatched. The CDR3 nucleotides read TGCAGTGCTAAGGTGACAGGGGGCGGGGAGCAGTACTTC. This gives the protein CSAKVTGGGEQYF.

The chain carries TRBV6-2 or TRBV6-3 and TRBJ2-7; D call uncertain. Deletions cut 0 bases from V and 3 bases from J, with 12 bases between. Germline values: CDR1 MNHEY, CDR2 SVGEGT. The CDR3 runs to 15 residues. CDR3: CASSYSSPPYYEQYF. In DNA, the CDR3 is TGTGCCAGCAGTTACTCGAGCCCGCCCTACTACGAGCAGTACTTC.

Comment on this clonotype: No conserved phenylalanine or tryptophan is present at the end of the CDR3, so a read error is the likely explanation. DNA of the CDR3: TGTGCCAGCAGTTTTAGGGGATTGGACTACGAGCAGTACTCC. Its protein is CASSFRGLDYEQYS. The chain employs TRBV12-3 or TRBV12-4 and TRBJ2-7; TRBD1 might be the D (5 bases). The CDR3 sequence is 14 residues long. Trimming pared 3 bases from V and 3 bases from J, leaving 12 bases between.

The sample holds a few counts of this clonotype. The CDR3 DNA reads as TGCGCCAGCAGCCAAGAGGCTAGCCTAGTCTCCTACAATGAGCAGTTCTTC. It codes for CASSQEASLVSYNEQFF. The chain uses TRBV4-3 and TRBJ2-1, with D perhaps matching TRBD2 (5 bases). Germline lookup yields CDR1 LGHNA and CDR2 YSLEER. This CDR3 contains 17 residues. V dropped 0 bases and J dropped 0 bases, with 12 bases sitting between them.

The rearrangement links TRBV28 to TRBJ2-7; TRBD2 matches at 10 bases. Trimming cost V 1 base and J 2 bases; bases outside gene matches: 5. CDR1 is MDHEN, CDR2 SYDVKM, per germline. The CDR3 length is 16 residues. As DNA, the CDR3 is TGTGCCAGCAGTTTATCTAGCGGGAGAGAAACCTACGAGCAGTACTTC. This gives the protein CASSLSSGRETYEQYF.

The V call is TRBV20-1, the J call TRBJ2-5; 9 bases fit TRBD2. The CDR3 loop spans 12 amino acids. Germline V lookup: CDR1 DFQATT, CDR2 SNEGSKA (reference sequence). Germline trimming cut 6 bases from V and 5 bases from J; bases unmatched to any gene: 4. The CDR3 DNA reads TGCAGTGCCCAGACTAGCGGCGAGACCCAGTACTTC. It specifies CSAQTSGETQYF.

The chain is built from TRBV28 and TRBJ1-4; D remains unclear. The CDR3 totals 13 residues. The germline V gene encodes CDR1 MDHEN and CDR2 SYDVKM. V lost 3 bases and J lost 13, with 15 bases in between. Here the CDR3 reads CASSFRGGFGLFF. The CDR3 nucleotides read TGTGCCAGCAGTTTCAGAGGAGGGTTTGGACTGTTTTTT.

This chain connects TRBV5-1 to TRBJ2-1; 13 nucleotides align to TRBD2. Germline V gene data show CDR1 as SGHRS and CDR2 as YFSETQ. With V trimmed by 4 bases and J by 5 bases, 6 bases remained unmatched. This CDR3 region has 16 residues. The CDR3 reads CASSRLAGGYNNEQFF. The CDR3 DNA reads TGCGCCAGCAGCCGACTAGCGGGGGGCTATAACAATGAGCAGTTCTTC.

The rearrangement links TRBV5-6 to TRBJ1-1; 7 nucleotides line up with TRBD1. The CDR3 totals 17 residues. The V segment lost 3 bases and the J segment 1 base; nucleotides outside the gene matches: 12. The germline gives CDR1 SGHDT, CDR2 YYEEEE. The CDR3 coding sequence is TGTGCCAGCAGCTGGGGGCAGGGGGTTGGCTGGAACACTGAAGCTTTCTTT. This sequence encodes CASSWGQGVGWNTEAFF. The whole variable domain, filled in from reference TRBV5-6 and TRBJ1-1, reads DAGVTQSPTHLIKTRGQQVTLRCSPKSGHDTVSWYQQALGQGPQFIFQYYEEEERQRGNFPDRFSGHQFPNYSSELNVNALLLGDSALYLCASSWGQGVGWNTEAFFGQGTRLTVV.

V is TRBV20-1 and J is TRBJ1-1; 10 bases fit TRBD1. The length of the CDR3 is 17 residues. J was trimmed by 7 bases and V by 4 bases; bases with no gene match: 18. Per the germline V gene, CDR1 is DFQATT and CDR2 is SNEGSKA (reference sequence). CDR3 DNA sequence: TGCAGTGCTACCAGGCCTACCCCCGGGACAGGGGATGGTGAAGCTTTCTTT. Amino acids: CSATRPTPGTGDGEAFF.

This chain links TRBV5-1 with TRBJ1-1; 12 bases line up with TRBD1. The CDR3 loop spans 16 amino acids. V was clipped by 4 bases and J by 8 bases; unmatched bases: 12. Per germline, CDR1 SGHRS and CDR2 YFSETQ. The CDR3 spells CASSNRDRGLGREAFF. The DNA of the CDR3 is TGCGCCAGCAGCAACCGGGACAGGGGGCTTGGGAGAGAAGCTTTCTTT.

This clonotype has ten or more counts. In DNA, the CDR3 is TGTGCCAGCAGCGCTACTAGCGGGAGTGGCTACGAGCAGTACTTC. Protein sequence: CASSATSGSGYEQYF. V is TRBV7-2 and J is TRBJ2-7; 11 positions match TRBD2. V shed 5 bases and J 3 bases; nucleotides not matched to a gene: 6. The germline gives CDR1 SGHTA, CDR2 FQGNSA. The CDR3 sequence is 15 residues long.

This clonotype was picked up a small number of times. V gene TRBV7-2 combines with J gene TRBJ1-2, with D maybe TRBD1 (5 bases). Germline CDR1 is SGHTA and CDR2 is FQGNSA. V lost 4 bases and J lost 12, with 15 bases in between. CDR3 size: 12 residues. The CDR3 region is CASSYQYGTNTF. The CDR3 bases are TGTGCCAGCAGCTACCAGTATGGGACTAACACCTTC. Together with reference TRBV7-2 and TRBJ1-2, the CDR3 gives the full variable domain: GAGVSQSPSNKVTEKGKDVELRCDPISGHTALYWYRQSLGQGLEFLIYFQGNSAPDKSGLPSDRFSAERTGGSVSTLTIQRTQQEDSAVYLCASSYQYGTNTFGSGTRLTVV.

The CDR3 region has the DNA TGTGCCAGCAGCGTAGAAGTTTCAGGGCTGAATGGCTACACCTTC. This gives the protein CASSVEVSGLNGYTF. J is TRBJ1-2 and V is TRBV9; D is possibly TRBD1 (5 bases). Trimming stripped 0 bases from V and 6 bases from J, with 15 bases between. CDR1 is SGDLS, CDR2 YYNGEE, per germline. This CDR3 spans 15 amino acids.

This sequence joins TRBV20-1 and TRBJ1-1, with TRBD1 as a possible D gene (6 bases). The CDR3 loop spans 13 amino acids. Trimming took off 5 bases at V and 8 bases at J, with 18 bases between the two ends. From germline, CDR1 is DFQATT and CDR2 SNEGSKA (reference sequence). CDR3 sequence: CSAPGAGQAEAFF. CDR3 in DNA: TGCAGTGCTCCAGGGGCAGGGCAAGCAGAAGCTTTCTTT.

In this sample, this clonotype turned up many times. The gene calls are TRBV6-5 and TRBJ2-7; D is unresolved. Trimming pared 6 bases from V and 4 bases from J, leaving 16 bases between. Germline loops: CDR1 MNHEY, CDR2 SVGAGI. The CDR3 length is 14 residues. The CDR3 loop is CASSPRRPGYEQYF. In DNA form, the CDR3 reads TGTGCCAGCAGCCCCCGCAGGCCGGGTTACGAGCAGTACTTC.

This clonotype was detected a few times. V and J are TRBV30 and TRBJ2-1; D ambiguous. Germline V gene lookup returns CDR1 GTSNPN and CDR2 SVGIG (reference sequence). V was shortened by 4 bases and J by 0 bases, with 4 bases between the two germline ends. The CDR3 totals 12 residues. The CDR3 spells CAWTSSYNEQFF. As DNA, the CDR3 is TGTGCCTGGACCAGCTCCTACAATGAGCAGTTCTTC.